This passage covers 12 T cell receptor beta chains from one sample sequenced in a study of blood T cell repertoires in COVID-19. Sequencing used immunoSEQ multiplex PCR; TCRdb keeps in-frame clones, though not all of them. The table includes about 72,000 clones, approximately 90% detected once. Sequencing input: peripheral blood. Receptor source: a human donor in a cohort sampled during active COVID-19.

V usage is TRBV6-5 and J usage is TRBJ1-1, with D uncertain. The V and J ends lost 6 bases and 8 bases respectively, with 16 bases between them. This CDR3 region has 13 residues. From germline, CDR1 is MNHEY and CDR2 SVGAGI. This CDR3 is CASRRIEGPEAFF. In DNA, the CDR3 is TGTGCCAGCAGGCGAATTGAGGGCCCGGAAGCTTTCTTT.

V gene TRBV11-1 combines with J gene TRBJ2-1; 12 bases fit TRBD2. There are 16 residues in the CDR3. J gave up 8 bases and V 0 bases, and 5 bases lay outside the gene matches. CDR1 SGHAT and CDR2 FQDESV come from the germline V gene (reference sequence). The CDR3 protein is CASSLATTSGSDEQFF. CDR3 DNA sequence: TGTGCCAGCAGCTTAGCAACGACTAGCGGGAGTGATGAGCAGTTCTTC.

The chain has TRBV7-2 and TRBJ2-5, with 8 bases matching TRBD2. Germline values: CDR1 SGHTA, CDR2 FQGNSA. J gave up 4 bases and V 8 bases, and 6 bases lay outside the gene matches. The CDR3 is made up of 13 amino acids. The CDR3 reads CASGRGGGETQYF. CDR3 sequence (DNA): TGTGCCAGCGGTCGGGGGGGAGGAGAGACCCAGTACTTC.

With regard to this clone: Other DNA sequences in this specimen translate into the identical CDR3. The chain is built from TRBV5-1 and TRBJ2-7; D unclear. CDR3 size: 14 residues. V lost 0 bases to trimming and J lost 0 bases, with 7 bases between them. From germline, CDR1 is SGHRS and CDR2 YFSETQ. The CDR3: CASSLDPGSYEQYF. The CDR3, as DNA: TGCGCCAGCAGCTTGGACCCGGGCTCCTACGAGCAGTACTTC.

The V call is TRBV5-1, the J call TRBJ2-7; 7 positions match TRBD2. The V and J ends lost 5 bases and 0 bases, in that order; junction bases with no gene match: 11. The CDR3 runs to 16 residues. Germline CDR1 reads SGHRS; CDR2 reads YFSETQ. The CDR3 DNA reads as TGCGCCAGCAGAAAAACCCCCGGCGGGAGCTCCTACGAGCAGTACTTC. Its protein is CASRKTPGGSSYEQYF. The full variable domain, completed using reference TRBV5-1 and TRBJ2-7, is KAGVTQTPRYLIKTRGQQVTLSCSPISGHRSVSWYQQTPGQGLQFLFEYFSETQRNKGNFPGRFSGRQFSNSRSEMNVSTLELGDSALYLCASRKTPGGSSYEQYFGPGTRLTVT.

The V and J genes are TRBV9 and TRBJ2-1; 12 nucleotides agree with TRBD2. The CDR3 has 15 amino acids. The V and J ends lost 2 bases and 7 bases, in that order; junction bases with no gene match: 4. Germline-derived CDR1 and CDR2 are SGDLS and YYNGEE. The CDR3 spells CASSVLTSGGNEQFF. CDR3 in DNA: TGTGCCAGCAGCGTGCTGACTAGCGGGGGAAATGAGCAGTTCTTC.

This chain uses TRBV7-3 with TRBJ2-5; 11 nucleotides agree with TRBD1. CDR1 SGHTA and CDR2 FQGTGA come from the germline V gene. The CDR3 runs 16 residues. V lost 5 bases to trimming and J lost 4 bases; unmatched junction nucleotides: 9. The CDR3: CASSPGGTGGRETQYF. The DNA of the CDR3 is TGTGCCAGCAGCCCAGGTGGGACAGGGGGACGAGAGACCCAGTACTTC.

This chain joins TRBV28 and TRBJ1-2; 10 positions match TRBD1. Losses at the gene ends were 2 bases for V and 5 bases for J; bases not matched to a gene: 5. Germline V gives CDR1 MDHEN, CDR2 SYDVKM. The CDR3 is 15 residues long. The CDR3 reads CASSLKGQGWYGYTF. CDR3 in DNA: TGTGCCAGCAGTTTAAAGGGACAGGGGTGGTATGGCTACACCTTC.

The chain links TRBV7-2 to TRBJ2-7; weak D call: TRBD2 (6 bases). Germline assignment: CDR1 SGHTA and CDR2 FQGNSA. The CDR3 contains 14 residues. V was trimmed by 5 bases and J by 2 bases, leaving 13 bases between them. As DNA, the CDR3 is TGTGCCAGCAGCCCGCAATGGGGGGCCTACGAGCAGTACTTC. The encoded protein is CASSPQWGAYEQYF.

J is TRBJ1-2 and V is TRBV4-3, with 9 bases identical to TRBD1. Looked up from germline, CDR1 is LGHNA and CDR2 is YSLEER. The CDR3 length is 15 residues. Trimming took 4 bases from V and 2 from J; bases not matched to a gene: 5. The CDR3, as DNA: TGCGCCAGCAGCCTCCTGGGACAGGGAAACTATGGCTACACCTTC. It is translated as CASSLLGQGNYGYTF.

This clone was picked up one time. This CDR3 reads CASTTGLAGGQETQYF. In DNA form, the CDR3 reads TGTGCCAGTACCACGGGACTAGCGGGGGGACAAGAGACCCAGTACTTC. The V and J genes are TRBV19 and TRBJ2-5; the match to TRBD2 covers 15 bases. Trimming removed 7 bases from V and 2 bases from J; junction bases left unmatched: 5. CDR3 size: 16 residues. Germline CDR1 LNHDA, CDR2 SQIVND (reference sequence).

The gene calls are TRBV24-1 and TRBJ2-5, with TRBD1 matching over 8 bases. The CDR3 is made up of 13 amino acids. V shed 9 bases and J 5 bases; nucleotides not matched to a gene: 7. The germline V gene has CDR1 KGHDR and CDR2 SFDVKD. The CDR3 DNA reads TGTGCCACCTCGGGACAGGCGGGGGAGACCCAGTACTTC. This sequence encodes CATSGQAGETQYF.